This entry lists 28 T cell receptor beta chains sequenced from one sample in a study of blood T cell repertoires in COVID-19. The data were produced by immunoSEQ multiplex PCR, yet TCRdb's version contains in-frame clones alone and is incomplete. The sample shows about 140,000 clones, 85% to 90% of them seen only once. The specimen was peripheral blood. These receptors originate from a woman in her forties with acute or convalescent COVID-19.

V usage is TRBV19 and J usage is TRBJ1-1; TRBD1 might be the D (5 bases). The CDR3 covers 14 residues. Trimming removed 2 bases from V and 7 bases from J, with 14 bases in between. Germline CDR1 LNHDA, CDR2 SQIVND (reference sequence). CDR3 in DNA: TGTGCCAGTAGTATAAAAGGGCAGGGAGGTGAAGCTTTCTTT. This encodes CASSIKGQGGEAFF.

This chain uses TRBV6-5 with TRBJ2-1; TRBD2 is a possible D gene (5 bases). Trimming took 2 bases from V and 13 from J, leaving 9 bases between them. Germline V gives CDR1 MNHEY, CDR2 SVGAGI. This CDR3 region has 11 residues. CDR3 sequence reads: CASSYGRLQFF. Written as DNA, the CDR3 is TGTGCCAGCAGTTACGGTCGACTACAGTTCTTC.

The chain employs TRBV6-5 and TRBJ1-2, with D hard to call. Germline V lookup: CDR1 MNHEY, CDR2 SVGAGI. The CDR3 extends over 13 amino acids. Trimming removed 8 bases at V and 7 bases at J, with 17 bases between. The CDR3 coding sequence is TGTGCCAGCCGGGCCGCAGCACGGGGTGGCTACACCTTC. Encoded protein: CASRAAARGGYTF.

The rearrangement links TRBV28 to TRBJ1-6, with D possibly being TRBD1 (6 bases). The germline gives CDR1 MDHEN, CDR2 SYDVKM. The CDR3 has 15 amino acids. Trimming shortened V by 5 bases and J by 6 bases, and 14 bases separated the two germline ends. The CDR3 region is CASSLRGGRNSPLHF. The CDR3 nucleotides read TGTGCCAGCAGTCTGCGCGGGGGCCGTAATTCACCCCTCCACTTT.

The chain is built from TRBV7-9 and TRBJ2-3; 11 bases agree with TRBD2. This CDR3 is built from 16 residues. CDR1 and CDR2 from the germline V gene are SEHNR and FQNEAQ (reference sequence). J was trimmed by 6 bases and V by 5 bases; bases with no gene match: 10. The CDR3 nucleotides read TGTGCCAGCAGCGCCCATAGCGGGGGGGCAACCGATACGCAGTATTTT. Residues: CASSAHSGGATDTQYF.

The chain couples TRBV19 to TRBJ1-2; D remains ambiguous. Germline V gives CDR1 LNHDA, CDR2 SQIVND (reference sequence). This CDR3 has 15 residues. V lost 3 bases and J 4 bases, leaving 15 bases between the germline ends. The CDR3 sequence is CASSMLRWETYGYTF. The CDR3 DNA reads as TGTGCCAGTAGTATGCTCAGGTGGGAGACCTATGGCTACACCTTC.

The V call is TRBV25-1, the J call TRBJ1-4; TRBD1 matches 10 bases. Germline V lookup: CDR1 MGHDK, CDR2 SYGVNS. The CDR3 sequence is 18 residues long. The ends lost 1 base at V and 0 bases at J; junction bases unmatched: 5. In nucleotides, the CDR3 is TGTGCCAGCAGTGAATGGCCTGGACAGGGGGCAACTAATGAAAAACTGTTTTTT. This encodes CASSEWPGQGATNEKLFF.

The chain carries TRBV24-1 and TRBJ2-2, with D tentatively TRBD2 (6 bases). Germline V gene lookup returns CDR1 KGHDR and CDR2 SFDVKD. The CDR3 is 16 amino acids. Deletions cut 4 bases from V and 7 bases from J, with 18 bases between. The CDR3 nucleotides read TGTGCCACCAGTGACGATGGAGGGCCGAGGGGCGGGGAGCTGTTTTTT. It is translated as CATSDDGGPRGGELFF.

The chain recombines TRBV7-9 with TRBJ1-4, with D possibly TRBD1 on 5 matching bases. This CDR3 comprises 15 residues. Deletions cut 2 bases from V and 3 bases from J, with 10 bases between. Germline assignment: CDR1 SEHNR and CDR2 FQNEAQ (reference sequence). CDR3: CASSLLGGANEKLFF. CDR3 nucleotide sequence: TGTGCCAGCAGCTTACTGGGGGGAGCTAATGAAAAACTGTTTTTT.

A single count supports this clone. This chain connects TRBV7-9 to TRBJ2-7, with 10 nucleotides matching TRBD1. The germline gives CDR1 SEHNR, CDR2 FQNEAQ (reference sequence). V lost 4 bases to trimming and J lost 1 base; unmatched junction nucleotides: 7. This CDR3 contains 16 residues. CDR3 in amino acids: CASSSSTGQGSYEQYF. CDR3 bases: TGTGCCAGCAGCTCTTCCACGGGACAGGGGTCCTACGAGCAGTACTTC.

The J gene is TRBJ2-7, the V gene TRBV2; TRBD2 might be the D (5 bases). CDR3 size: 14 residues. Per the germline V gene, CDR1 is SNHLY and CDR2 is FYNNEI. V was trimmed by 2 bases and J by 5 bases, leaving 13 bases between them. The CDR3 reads CASSETRGFNEQYF. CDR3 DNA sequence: TGTGCCAGCAGTGAAACCCGGGGATTTAACGAGCAGTACTTC.

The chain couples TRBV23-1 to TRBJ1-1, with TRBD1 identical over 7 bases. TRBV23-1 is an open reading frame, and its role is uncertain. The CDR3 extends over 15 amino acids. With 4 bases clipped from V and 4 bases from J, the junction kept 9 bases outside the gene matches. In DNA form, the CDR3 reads TGCGCCAGCAGTCCCATCACAGGGGATGGCACTGAAGCTTTCTTT. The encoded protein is CASSPITGDGTEAFF.

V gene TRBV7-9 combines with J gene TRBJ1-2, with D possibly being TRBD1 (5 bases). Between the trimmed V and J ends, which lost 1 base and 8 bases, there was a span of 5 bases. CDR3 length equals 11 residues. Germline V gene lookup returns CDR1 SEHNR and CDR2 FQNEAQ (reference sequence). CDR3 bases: TGTGCCAGCAGCTTAGACAGGGGCTACACCTTC. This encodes CASSLDRGYTF.

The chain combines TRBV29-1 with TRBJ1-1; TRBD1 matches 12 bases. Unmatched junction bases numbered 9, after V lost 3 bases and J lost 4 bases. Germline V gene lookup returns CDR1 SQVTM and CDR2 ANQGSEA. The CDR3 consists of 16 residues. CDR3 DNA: TGCAGCGTTGACGATGGGACAGGGGGCCTGGGCACTGAAGCTTTCTTT. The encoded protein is CSVDDGTGGLGTEAFF.

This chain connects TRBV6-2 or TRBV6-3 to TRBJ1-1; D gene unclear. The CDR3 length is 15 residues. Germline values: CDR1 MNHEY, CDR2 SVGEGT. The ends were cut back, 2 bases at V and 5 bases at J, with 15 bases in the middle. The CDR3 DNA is TGTGCCAGCAGTTACATAGCTTTACCCTGGACTGAAGCTTTCTTT. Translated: CASSYIALPWTEAFF.

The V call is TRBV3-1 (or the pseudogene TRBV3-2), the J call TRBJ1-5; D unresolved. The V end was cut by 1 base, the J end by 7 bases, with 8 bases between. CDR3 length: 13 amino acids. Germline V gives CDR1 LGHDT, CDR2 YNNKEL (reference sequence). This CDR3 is CASSQVPGQPQHF. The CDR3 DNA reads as TGTGCCAGCAGCCAAGTTCCGGGACAGCCCCAGCATTTT.

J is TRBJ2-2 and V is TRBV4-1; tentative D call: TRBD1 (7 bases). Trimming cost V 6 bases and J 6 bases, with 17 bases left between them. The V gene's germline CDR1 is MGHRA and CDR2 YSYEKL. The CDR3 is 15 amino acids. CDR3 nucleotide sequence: TGCGCCAGCAGGCCAGGGGGGCACGGACCCGGGGAGCTGTTTTTT. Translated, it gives CASRPGGHGPGELFF.

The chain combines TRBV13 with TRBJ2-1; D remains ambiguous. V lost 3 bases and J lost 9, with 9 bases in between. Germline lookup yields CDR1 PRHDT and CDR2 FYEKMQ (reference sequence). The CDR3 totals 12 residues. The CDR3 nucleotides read TGTGCCAGCAGCTTCAGAGGTGCTGAGCAGTTCTTC. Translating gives CASSFRGAEQFF. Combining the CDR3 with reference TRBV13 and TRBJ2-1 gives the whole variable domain AAGVIQSPRHLIKEKRETATLKCYPIPRHDTVYWYQQGPGQDPQFLISFYEKMQSDKGSIPDRFSAQQFSDYHSELNMSSLELGDSALYFCASSFRGAEQFFGPGTRLTVL.

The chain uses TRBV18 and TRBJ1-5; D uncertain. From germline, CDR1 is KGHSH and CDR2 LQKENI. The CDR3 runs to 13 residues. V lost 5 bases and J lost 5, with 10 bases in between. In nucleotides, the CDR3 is TGTGCCAGCTCATCGGACTTAGATCAGCCCCAGCATTTT. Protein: CASSSDLDQPQHF.

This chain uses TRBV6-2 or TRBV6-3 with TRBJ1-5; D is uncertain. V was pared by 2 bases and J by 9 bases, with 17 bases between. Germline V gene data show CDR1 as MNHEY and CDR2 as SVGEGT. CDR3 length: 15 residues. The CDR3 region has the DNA TGTGCCAGCAGTTACGAGGTGGCCCGCATATGGCCCCAGCATTTT. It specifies CASSYEVARIWPQHF.

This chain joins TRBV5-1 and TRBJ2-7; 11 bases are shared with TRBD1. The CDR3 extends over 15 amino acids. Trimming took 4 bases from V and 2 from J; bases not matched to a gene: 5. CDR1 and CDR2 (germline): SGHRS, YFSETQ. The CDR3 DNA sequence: TGCGCCAGCAGCCTGGGGACAGGGGGGACCTACGAGCAGTACTTC. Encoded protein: CASSLGTGGTYEQYF.

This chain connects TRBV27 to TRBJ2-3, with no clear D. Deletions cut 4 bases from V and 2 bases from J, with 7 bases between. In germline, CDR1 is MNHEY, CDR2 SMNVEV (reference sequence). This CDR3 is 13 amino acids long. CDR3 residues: CASSSLATDTQYF. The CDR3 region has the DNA TGTGCCAGCAGTTCCCTGGCCACAGATACGCAGTATTTT.

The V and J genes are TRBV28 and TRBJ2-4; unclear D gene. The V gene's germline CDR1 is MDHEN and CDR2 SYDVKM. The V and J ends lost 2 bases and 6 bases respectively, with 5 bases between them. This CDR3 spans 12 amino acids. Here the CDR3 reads CASSLRVNIQYF. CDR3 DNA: TGTGCCAGCAGTTTACGAGTAAACATTCAGTACTTC. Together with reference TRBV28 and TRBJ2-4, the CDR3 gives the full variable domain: DVKVTQSSRYLVKRTGEKVFLECVQDMDHENMFWYRQDPGLGLRLIYFSYDVKMKEKGDIPEGYSVSREKKERFSLILESASTNQTSMYLCASSLRVNIQYFGAGTRLSVL.

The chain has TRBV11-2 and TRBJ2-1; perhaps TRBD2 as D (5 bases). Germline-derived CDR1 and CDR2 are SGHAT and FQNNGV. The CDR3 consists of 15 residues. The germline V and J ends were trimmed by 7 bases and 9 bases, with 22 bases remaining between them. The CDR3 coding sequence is TGTGCCAGCACCCCCGTGCGAGGGTGGATTGGTGAGCAGTTCTTC. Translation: CASTPVRGWIGEQFF. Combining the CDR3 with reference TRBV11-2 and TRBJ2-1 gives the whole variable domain EAGVAQSPRYKIIEKRQSVAFWCNPISGHATLYWYQQILGQGPKLLIQFQNNGVVDDSQLPKDRFSAERLKGVDSTLKIQPAKLEDSAVYLCASTPVRGWIGEQFFGPGTRLTVL.

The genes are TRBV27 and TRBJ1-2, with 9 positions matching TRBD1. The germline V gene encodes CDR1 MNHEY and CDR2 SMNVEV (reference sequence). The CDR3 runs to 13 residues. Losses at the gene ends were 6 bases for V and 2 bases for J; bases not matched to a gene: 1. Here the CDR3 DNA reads TGTGCCAGCAGAGGACAGGGGAACTATGGCTACACCTTC. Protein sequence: CASRGQGNYGYTF.

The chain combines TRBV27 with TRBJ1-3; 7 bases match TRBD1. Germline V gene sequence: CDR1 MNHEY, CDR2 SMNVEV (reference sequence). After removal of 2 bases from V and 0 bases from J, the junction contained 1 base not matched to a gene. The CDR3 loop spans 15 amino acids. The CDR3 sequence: CASSLAGGSGNTIYF. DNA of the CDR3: TGTGCCAGCAGTTTAGCAGGGGGCTCTGGAAACACCATATATTTT.

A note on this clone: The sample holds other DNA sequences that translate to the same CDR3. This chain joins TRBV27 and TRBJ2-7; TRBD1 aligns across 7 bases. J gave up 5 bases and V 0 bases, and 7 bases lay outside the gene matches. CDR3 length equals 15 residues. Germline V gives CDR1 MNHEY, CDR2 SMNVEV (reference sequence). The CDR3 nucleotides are TGTGCCAGCAGTTTATCTAGGGGGCTCCTGAACGAGCAGTACTTC. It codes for CASSLSRGLLNEQYF.

As DNA, the CDR3 is TGCGCCAGCAGCTTGGGGGGCCCCACTGAAGCTTTCTTT. Its protein product is CASSLGGPTEAFF. V usage is TRBV5-1 and J usage is TRBJ1-1, with D possibly TRBD1 on 5 matching bases. Trimming took off 0 bases at V and 4 bases at J, with 7 bases between the two ends. CDR1 and CDR2 from the germline V gene are SGHRS and YFSETQ. CDR3 size: 13 residues.